This TCR beta chain was found in a study of CD8 T cells in Susac syndrome. About the study: Treatment status at blood draw for the Susac syndrome patients was therapy-naive, corticosteroids, or intravenous immunoglobulin alone.

RNA totalling roughly 0.45 to 1 ug underwent reverse transcription with random hexamers. TCRdb ran MiXCR on the immunoSEQ multiplex PCR reads and lists one entry per CDR3 protein. Among about 140,000 distinct CDR3 sequences listed, roughly 94% were seen once. Germline CDR1 is LGHDT and CDR2 is YNNKEL (reference sequence). The CDR3 is made up of 15 amino acids. Trimming left V 0 bases short and J 1 base short, with 9 bases between. The sequence came from a human donor with Susac syndrome. Sequenced: CD4+ T cells from PBMCs. V is TRBV3-1 and J is TRBJ2-5; possibly TRBD2 for D (5 bases). CDR3 in DNA: TGTGCCAGCAGCCAAGATCTGGACTTCCAAGAGACCCAGTACTTC. Encoded protein: CASSQDLDFQETQYF.